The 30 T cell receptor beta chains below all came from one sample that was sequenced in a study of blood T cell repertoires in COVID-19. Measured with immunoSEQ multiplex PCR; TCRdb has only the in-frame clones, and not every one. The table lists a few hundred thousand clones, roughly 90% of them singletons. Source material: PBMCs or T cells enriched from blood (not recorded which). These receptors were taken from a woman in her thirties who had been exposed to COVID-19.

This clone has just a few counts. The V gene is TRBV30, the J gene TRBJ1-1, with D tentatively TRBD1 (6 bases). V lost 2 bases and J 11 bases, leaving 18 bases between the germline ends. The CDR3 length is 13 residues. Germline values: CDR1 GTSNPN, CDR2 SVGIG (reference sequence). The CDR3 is CAWSPAYSGEAFF. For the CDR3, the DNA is TGTGCCTGGAGTCCAGCATACTCAGGGGAGGCTTTCTTT.

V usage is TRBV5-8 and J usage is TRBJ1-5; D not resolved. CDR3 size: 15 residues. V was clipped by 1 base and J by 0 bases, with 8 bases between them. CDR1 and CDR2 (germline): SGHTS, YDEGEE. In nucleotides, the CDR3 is TGTGCCAGCAGCTTGATACAGATTAGCAATCAGCCCCAGCATTTT. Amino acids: CASSLIQISNQPQHF.

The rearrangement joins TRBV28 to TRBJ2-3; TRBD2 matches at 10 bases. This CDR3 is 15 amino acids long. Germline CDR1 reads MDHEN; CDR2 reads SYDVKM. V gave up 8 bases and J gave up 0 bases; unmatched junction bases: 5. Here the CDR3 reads CASGLAGGSTDTQYF. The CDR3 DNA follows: TGTGCCAGCGGGTTAGCGGGGGGTAGCACAGATACGCAGTATTTT. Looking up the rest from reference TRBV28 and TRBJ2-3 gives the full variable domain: DVKVTQSSRYLVKRTGEKVFLECVQDMDHENMFWYRQDPGLGLRLIYFSYDVKMKEKGDIPEGYSVSREKKERFSLILESASTNQTSMYLCASGLAGGSTDTQYFGPGTRLTVL.

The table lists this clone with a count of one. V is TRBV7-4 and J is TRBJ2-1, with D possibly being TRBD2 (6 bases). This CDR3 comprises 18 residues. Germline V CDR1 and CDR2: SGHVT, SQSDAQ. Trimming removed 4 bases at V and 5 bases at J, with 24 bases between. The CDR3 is CASSSPVRGADSNNEQFF. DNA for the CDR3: TGTGCCAGCAGCTCGCCCGTGCGGGGTGCGGATAGCAACAATGAGCAGTTCTTC. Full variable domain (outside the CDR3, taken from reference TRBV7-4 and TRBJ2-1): GAGVSQSPRYKVAKRGRDVALRCDSISGHVTLYWYRQTLGQGSEVLTYSQSDAQRDKSGRPSGRFSAERPERSVSTLKIQRTEQGDSAVYLCASSSPVRGADSNNEQFFGPGTRLTVL.

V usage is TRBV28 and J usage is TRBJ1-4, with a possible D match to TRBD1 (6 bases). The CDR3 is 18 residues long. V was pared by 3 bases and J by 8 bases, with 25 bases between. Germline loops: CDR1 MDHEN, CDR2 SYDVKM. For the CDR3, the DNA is TGTGCCAGCAGTTTGTACAGGGAGACAGGTGGAGTAAGAGAAAAACTGTTTTTT. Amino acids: CASSLYRETGGVREKLFF.

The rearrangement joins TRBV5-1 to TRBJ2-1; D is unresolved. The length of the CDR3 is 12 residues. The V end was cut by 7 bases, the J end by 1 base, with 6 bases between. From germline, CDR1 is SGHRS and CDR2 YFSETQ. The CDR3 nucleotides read TGCGCCAGCGGGCTATCCTACAATGAGCAGTTCTTC. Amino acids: CASGLSYNEQFF.

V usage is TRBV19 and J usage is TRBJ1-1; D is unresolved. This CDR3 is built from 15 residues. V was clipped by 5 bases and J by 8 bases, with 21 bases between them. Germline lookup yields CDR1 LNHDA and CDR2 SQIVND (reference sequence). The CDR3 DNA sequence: TGTGCCAGTAGTGGACGACGAACGGGGAGCGGAGAAGCTTTCTTT. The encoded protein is CASSGRRTGSGEAFF.

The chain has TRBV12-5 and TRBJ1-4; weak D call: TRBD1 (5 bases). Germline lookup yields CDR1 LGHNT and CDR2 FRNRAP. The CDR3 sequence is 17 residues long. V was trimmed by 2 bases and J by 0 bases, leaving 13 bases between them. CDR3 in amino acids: CASGLSMGLSTNEKLFF. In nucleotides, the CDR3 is TGTGCTAGTGGTTTGTCGATGGGACTCTCAACTAATGAAAAACTGTTTTTT.

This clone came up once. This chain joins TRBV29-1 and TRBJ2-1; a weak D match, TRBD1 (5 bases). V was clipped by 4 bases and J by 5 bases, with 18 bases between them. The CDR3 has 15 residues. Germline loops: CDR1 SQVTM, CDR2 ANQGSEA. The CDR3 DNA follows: TGCAGCGTTGTGAGGCAGGGATGGTCCGACAATGAGCAGTTCTTC. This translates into CSVVRQGWSDNEQFF.

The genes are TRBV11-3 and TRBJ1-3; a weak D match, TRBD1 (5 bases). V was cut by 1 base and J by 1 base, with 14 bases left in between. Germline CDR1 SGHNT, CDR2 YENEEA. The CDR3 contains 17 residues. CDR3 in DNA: TGTGCCAGCAGCTTAGCCTCCTCAGGGTTTTCTGGAAACACCATATATTTT. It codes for CASSLASSGFSGNTIYF. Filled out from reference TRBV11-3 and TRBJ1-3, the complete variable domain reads EAGVVQSPRYKIIEKKQPVAFWCNPISGHNTLYWYLQNLGQGPELLIRYENEEAVDDSQLPKDRFSAERLKGVDSTLKIQPAELGDSAVYLCASSLASSGFSGNTIYFGEGSWLTVV.

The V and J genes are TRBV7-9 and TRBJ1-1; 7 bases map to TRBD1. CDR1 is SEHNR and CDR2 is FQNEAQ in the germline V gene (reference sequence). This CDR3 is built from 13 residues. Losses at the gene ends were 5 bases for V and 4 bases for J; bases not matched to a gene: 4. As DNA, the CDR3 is TGTGCCAGCAGCGCGACAGGGACCACTGAAGCTTTCTTT. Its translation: CASSATGTTEAFF.

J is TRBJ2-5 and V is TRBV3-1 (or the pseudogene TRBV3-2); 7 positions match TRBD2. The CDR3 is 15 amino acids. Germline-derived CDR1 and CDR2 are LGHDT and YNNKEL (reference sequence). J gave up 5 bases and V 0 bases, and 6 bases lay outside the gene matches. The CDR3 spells CASSQDRLGGETQYF. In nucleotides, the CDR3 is TGTGCCAGCAGCCAAGATCGACTGGGGGGGGAGACCCAGTACTTC.

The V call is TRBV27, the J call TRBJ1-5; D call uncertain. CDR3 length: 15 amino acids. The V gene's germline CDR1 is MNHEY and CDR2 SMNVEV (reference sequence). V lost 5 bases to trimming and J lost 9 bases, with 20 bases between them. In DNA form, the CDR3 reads TGTGCCAGCAGTACATTGAAAAACGGCGCGGGGCCCCAGCATTTT. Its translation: CASSTLKNGAGPQHF.

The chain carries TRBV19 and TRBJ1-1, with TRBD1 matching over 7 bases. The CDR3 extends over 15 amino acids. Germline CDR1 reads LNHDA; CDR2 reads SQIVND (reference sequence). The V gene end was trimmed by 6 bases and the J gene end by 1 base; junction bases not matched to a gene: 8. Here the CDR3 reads CASSHRGTGNTEAFF. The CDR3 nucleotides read TGTGCCAGTAGCCACAGGGGAACAGGGAACACTGAAGCTTTCTTT.

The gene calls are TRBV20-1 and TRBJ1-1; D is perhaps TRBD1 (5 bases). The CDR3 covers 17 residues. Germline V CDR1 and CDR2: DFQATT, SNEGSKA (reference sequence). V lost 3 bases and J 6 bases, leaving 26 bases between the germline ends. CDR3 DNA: TGCAGTGCTAGTGGGGGGGGTCTACCGGGTTTACGCGCTGAAGCTTTCTTT. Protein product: CSASGGGLPGLRAEAFF.

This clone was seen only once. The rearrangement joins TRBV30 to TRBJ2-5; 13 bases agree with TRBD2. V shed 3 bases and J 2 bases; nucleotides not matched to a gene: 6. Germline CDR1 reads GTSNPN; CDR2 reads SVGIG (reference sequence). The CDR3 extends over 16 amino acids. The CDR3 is CAWSPGLAGRQETQYF. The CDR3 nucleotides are TGTGCCTGGAGCCCGGGACTAGCGGGGAGGCAAGAGACCCAGTACTTC.

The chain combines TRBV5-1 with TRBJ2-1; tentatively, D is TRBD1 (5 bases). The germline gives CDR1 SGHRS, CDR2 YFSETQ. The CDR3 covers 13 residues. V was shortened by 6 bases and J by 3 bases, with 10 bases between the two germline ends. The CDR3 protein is CASNRDSYNEQFF. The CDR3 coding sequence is TGCGCCAGCAACCGTGACAGCTACAATGAGCAGTTCTTC.

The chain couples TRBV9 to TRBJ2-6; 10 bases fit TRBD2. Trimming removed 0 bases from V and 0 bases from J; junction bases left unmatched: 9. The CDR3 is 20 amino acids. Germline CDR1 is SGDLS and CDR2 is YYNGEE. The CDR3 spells CASSVASRTSGLSGANVLTF. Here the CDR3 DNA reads TGTGCCAGCAGCGTAGCTTCGCGGACTAGCGGTCTCTCTGGGGCCAACGTCCTGACTTTC.

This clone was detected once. CDR3 nucleotides: TGTGCCAGCAGTTACACGAGGCTAACCTACGAGCAGTACTTC. Translated, it gives CASSYTRLTYEQYF. The V call is TRBV6-5, the J call TRBJ2-7; D is unresolved. Germline V lookup: CDR1 MNHEY, CDR2 SVGAGI. The length of the CDR3 is 14 residues. V lost 2 bases and J 2 bases, leaving 10 bases between the germline ends.

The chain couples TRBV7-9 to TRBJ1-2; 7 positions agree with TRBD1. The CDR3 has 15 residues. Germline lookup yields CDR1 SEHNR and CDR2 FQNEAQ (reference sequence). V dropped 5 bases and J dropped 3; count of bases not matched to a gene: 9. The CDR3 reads CASSTSGTVDYGYTF. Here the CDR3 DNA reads TGTGCCAGCAGCACCTCGGGGACAGTAGACTATGGCTACACCTTC.

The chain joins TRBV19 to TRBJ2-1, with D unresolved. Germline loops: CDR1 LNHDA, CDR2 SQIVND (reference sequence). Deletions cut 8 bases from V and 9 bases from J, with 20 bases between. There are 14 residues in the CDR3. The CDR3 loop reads CASAVGSMTSEQFF. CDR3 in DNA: TGTGCCAGTGCAGTCGGCAGTATGACATCTGAGCAGTTCTTC.

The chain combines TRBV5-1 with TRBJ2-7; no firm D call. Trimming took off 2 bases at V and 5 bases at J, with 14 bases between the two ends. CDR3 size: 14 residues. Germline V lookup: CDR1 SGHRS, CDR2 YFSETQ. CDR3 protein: CASSFLDNPNEQYF. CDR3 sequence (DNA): TGCGCCAGCAGCTTCTTAGACAACCCAAACGAGCAGTACTTC.

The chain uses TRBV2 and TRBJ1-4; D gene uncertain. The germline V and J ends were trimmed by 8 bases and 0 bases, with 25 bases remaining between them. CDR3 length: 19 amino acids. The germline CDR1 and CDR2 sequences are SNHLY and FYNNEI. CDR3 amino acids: CASSPLGPETDATNEKLFF. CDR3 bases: TGTGCCAGCTCACCACTGGGCCCCGAAACGGATGCAACTAATGAAAAACTGTTTTTT.

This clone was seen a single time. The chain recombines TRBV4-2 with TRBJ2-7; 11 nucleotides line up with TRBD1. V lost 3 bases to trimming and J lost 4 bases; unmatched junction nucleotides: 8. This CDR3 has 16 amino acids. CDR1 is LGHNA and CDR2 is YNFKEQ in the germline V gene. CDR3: CASSQTPGTGGYEQYF. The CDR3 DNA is TGTGCCAGCAGCCAGACCCCCGGGACAGGGGGATACGAGCAGTACTTC.

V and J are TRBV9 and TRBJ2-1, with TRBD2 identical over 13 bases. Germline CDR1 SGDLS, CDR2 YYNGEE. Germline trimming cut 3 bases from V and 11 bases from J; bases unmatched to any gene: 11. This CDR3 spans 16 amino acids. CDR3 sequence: CASSAGTSGMGGKQFF. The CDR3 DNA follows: TGTGCCAGCAGCGCCGGGACTAGCGGGATGGGGGGGAAGCAGTTCTTC.

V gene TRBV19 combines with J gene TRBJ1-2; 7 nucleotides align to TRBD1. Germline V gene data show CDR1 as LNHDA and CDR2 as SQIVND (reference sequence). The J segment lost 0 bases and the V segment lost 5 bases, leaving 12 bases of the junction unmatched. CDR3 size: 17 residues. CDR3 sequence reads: CASSSRDSLLANYGYTF. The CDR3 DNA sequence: TGTGCCAGTAGTTCCCGGGACAGCCTCTTAGCTAACTATGGCTACACCTTC.

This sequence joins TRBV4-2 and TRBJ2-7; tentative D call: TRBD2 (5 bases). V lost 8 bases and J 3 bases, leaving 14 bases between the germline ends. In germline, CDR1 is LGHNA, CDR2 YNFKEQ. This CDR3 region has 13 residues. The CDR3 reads CASGPGSNYEQYF. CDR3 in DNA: TGTGCCAGCGGGCCGGGGTCAAACTACGAGCAGTACTTC.

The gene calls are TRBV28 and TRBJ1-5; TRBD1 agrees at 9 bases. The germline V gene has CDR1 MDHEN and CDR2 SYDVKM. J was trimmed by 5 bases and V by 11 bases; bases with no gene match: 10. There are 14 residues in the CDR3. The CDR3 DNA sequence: TGTGCCGGGGGGAAACAGGGGGCATATCAGCCCCAGCATTTT. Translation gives CAGGKQGAYQPQHF. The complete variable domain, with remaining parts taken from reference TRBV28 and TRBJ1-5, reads DVKVTQSSRYLVKRTGEKVFLECVQDMDHENMFWYRQDPGLGLRLIYFSYDVKMKEKGDIPEGYSVSREKKERFSLILESASTNQTSMYLCAGGKQGAYQPQHFGDGTRLSIL.

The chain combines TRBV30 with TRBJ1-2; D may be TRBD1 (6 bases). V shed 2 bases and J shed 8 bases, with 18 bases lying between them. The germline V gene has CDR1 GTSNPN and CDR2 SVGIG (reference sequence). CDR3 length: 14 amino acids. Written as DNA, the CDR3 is TGTGCCTGGAGTATTTTCAGGGGAGGGATCGGCTACACCTTC. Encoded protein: CAWSIFRGGIGYTF.

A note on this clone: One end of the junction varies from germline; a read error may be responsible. For the CDR3, the DNA is TGTGCTACCAAGGACAGGGGAAACACCGGGGAGCTGTTTTTT. Amino acid sequence: CATKDRGNTGELFF. The chain links TRBV24-1 to TRBJ2-2; 9 bases line up with TRBD1. Germline CDR1 is KGHDR and CDR2 is SFDVKD. The CDR3 length is 14 residues.